The text below deals with one TCR beta chain. V was pared by 4 bases and J by 5 bases, with 13 bases between. This CDR3 contains 14 residues. Germline lookup yields CDR1 SGHRS and CDR2 YFSETQ. Only in-frame clones appear in the TCRdb table, and some are missing; sequencing was by immunoSEQ multiplex PCR. The sample records a few hundred thousand clones, 70% to 90% being singletons. This specimen comes from a study of blood T cell repertoires in COVID-19. Recovered participants had two consecutive negative NP/OP PCR tests, healthcare professional clearance, or symptom resolution. The sequencing input was PBMCs or T cells enriched from blood (not recorded which). The rearrangement links TRBV5-1 to TRBJ1-5; no clear D gene. This receptor was identified in a man under 40 who had recovered from COVID-19. CDR3 residues: CASSPWERDQPQHF. The CDR3 region has the DNA TGCGCCAGCAGCCCTTGGGAGAGAGATCAGCCCCAGCATTTT.